This TCR beta chain originates from a study of blood T cell repertoires in COVID-19. The germline CDR1 and CDR2 sequences are SNHLY and FYNNEI. The V end was cut by 2 bases, the J end by 4 bases, with 13 bases between. The CDR3 covers 15 residues. Sequencing used immunoSEQ multiplex PCR; TCRdb keeps in-frame clones, though not all of them. There are about 230,000 clones in the sample; 70% to 90% occur only once, and around 10% lies in the top ten. The receptor was isolated from a man aged 45-65 years with COVID-19, enrolled during active disease. J is TRBJ2-3 and V is TRBV2; a weak D match, TRBD2 (5 bases). Specimen: peripheral blood. The CDR3 loop is CASSEPPTSADTQYF. Written as DNA, the CDR3 is TGTGCCAGCAGTGAACCCCCCACTAGTGCAGATACGCAGTATTTT.